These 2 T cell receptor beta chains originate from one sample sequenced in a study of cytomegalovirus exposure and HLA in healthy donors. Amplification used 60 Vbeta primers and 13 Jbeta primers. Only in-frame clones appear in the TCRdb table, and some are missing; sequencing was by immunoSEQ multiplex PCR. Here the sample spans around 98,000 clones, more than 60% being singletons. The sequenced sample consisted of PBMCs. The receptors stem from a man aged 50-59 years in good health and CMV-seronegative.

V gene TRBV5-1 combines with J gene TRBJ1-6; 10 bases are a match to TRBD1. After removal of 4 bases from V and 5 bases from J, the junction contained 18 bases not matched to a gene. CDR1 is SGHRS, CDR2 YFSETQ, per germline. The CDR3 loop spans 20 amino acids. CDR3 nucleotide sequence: TGCGCCAGCAGCCTCCTGTACGGGACAGGGGATATAGGGCATAATTCACCCCTCCACTTT. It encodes CASSLLYGTGDIGHNSPLHF.

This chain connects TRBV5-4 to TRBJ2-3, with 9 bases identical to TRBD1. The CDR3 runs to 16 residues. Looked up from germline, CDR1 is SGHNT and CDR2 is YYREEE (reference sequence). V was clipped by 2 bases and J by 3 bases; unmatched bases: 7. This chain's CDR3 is CASSLSGTGRTDTQYF. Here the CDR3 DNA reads TGTGCCAGCAGCTTATCCGGGACAGGGAGGACAGATACGCAGTATTTT.